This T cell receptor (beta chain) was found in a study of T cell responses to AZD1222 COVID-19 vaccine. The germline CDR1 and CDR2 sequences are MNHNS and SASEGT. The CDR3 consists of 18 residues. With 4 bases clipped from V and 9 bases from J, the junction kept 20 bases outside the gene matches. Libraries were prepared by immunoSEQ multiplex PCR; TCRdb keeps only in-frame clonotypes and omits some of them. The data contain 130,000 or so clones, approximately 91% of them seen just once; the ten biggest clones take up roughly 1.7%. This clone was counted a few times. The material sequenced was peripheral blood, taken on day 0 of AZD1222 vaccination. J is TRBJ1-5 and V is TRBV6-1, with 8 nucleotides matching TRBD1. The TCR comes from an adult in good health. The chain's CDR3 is CASSAYPQGQGSFGPQHF. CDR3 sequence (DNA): TGTGCCAGCAGTGCATATCCCCAAGGACAGGGTTCATTCGGGCCCCAGCATTTT.